Shown below are 16 T cell receptor beta chains from a single sample sequenced in a study of control samples from healthy donors and cancer patients. Assay: immunoSEQ multiplex PCR; the TCRdb copy retains only in-frame clones and omits some. The repertoire holds 100,000 to 150,000 clones, with about nine tenths as singletons. The sample comprised blood. Every receptor here comes from a man aged 40-50 years in good health.

The CDR3 is CASSLYVESPLHF. The CDR3 coding sequence is TGCGCCAGCAGCTTGTATGTGGAGTCACCCCTCCACTTT. The chain uses TRBV5-1 and TRBJ1-6, with D hard to call. The CDR3 extends over 13 amino acids. V dropped 1 base and J dropped 10 bases, with 9 bases sitting between them. Germline V lookup: CDR1 SGHRS, CDR2 YFSETQ.

This chain connects TRBV9 to TRBJ2-2; the D gene is possibly TRBD2 (5 bases). This CDR3 has 17 residues. V dropped 0 bases and J dropped 4 bases, with 16 bases sitting between them. Germline CDR1 reads SGDLS; CDR2 reads YYNGEE. This CDR3 reads CASSVGFRLAGTGELFF. The DNA of the CDR3 is TGTGCCAGCAGCGTAGGGTTCAGGCTAGCCGGCACCGGGGAGCTGTTTTTT.

This chain connects TRBV7-9 to TRBJ2-2, with 7 bases matching TRBD1. The CDR3 is made up of 14 amino acids. The germline CDR1 and CDR2 sequences are SEHNR and FQNEAQ (reference sequence). V trimming: 5 bases; J trimming: 6 bases; junction bases outside the gene matches: 6. The CDR3 coding sequence is TGTGCCAGCAGCGACTTGGGACAGCCCGGGGAGCTGTTTTTT. Its translation is CASSDLGQPGELFF.

This clone was detected many times. Here the CDR3 reads CASSLSITSERDNSPLHF. CDR3 coding DNA: TGTGCCAGCAGCTTATCGATTACCAGCGAAAGAGATAATTCACCCCTCCACTTT. V gene TRBV7-9 combines with J gene TRBJ1-6; D is unclear. CDR1 is SEHNR and CDR2 is FQNEAQ in the germline V gene (reference sequence). V was shortened by 2 bases and J by 5 bases, with 19 bases between the two germline ends. The CDR3 has 18 residues. The variable domain in full, completed from reference TRBV7-9 and TRBJ1-6, reads DTGVSQNPRHKITKRGQNVTFRCDPISEHNRLYWYRQTLGQGPEFLTYFQNEAQLEKSRLLSDRFSAERPKGSFSTLEIQRTEQGDSAMYLCASSLSITSERDNSPLHFGNGTRLTVT.

The J gene is TRBJ1-5, the V gene TRBV15; the match to TRBD1 covers 7 bases. Germline CDR1 reads LNHNV; CDR2 reads YYDKDF (reference sequence). The CDR3 is 17 amino acids. The V gene end was trimmed by 1 base and the J gene end by 4 bases; junction bases not matched to a gene: 10. The CDR3 nucleotides are TGTGCCACCAGCAGAGTTTGGGCAGGGGGAACGAATCAGCCCCAGCATTTT. Encoded protein: CATSRVWAGGTNQPQHF.

The J gene is TRBJ1-2, the V gene TRBV7-8; perhaps TRBD1 as D (6 bases). The V gene's germline CDR1 is SGHVS and CDR2 FQNEAQ. V was pared by 4 bases and J by 2 bases, with 11 bases between. The CDR3 covers 14 residues. This CDR3 is CASSWVGQNYGYTF. The CDR3 DNA reads as TGTGCCAGCAGCTGGGTTGGACAGAACTATGGCTACACCTTC.

The V and J genes are TRBV9 and TRBJ1-4; D ambiguous. Germline-derived CDR1 and CDR2 are SGDLS and YYNGEE. This CDR3 comprises 13 residues. V dropped 3 bases and J dropped 0 bases, with 3 bases sitting between them. CDR3 in DNA: TGTGCCAGCAGCGGTGCAACTAATGAAAAACTGTTTTTT. Its protein is CASSGATNEKLFF.

The chain links TRBV15 to TRBJ1-1; TRBD1 matches 9 bases. V gave up 0 bases and J gave up 5 bases; unmatched junction bases: 7. In germline, CDR1 is LNHNV, CDR2 YYDKDF (reference sequence). The CDR3 is 16 residues long. CDR3 coding DNA: TGTGCCACCAGCAGAGAGGGGGGACAGGGTGATACTGAAGCTTTCTTT. Protein product: CATSREGGQGDTEAFF.

V is TRBV9 and J is TRBJ1-6, with a possible D match to TRBD1 (6 bases). This CDR3 spans 13 amino acids. Trimming stripped 6 bases from V and 7 bases from J, with 11 bases between. Germline V lookup: CDR1 SGDLS, CDR2 YYNGEE. The CDR3 loop is CASTPGANSPLHF. The CDR3 region has the DNA TGTGCCAGCACCCCAGGGGCCAATTCACCCCTCCACTTT.

This sequence joins TRBV5-4 and TRBJ1-1; D perhaps matches TRBD1 (6 bases). V shed 0 bases and J shed 2 bases, with 17 bases lying between them. Per the germline V gene, CDR1 is SGHNT and CDR2 is YYREEE (reference sequence). The CDR3 has 17 residues. CDR3 sequence (DNA): TGTGCCAGCAGCTTGGAGGTCAGGGGAGGGGAAAACACTGAAGCTTTCTTT. Translating it yields CASSLEVRGGENTEAFF.

The CDR3 is CATTGGEDTEAFF. CDR3 in DNA: TGTGCCACCACGGGTGGGGAGGACACTGAAGCTTTCTTT. This chain connects TRBV5-6 to TRBJ1-1, with unresolved D. V was cut by 9 bases and J by 3 bases, with 15 bases left in between. The CDR3 runs 13 residues. CDR1 SGHDT and CDR2 YYEEEE come from the germline V gene.

The rearrangement links TRBV10-2 to TRBJ1-1; D call uncertain. The CDR3 spans 13 residues. The V end lost 6 bases, the J end lost 1 base, and 9 bases lay between the germline ends. The germline V gene has CDR1 WSHSY and CDR2 SAAADI. For the CDR3, the DNA is TGCGCCAGCAGCATCCAGGCGAACACTGAAGCTTTCTTT. Translating it yields CASSIQANTEAFF.

The CDR3: CASSSRLAGGRETQYF. The CDR3 DNA is TGTGCCAGCAGCTCTCGACTAGCGGGGGGCCGGGAGACCCAGTACTTC. The chain has TRBV11-3 and TRBJ2-5, with 13 nucleotides matching TRBD2. The CDR3 has 16 residues. V shed 4 bases, J shed 5 bases, and the junction held 7 bases outside the gene matches. Germline-derived CDR1 and CDR2 are SGHNT and YENEEA.

The chain recombines TRBV10-3 with TRBJ2-1; 7 bases match TRBD2. Germline loops: CDR1 ENHRY, CDR2 SYGVKD. This CDR3 has 15 residues. The V segment lost 2 bases and the J segment 0 bases; nucleotides outside the gene matches: 1. The CDR3 reads CAISETGGSYNEQFF. The CDR3 DNA follows: TGTGCCATCAGTGAGACGGGGGGCTCCTACAATGAGCAGTTCTTC.

The chain uses TRBV9 and TRBJ1-2, with TRBD1 matching 8 bases. V was clipped by 0 bases and J by 7 bases; unmatched bases: 2. Germline lookup yields CDR1 SGDLS and CDR2 YYNGEE. The CDR3 has 13 amino acids. The CDR3 DNA reads as TGTGCCAGCAGCGTAGAACAGGGGGGTGGCTACACCTTC. Its translation is CASSVEQGGGYTF. The entire variable domain, with the rest obtained from reference TRBV9 and TRBJ1-2, is as follows: DSGVTQTPKHLITATGQRVTLRCSPRSGDLSVYWYQQSLDQGLQFLIQYYNGEERAKGNILERFSAQQFPDLHSELNLSSLELGDSALYFCASSVEQGGGYTFGSGTRLTVV.

The chain has TRBV6-5 and TRBJ1-1, with D maybe TRBD1 (6 bases). The CDR3 has 16 residues. Between the trimmed V and J ends, which lost 4 bases and 0 bases, there was a span of 15 bases. Looked up from germline, CDR1 is MNHEY and CDR2 is SVGAGI. The CDR3 sequence is CASSSPRTALNTEAFF. For the CDR3, the DNA is TGTGCCAGCAGTTCTCCCCGGACAGCCTTGAACACTGAAGCTTTCTTT.